This TCR beta chain was obtained from a study of T cells in Graves' hyperthyroidism and ophthalmopathy. Researchers took RNA transcripts and amplified the TCR beta CDR3 regions from them. A first-round RT-PCR of the TCR CDR3 used the HTBI primer set. TCRdb called the multiplex PCR reads again in MiXCR, with one record for every CDR3 protein. The sample includes approximately 360,000 distinct CDR3 sequences, 20% to 25% seen only once; the top ten take more than 60%. The definition of stable Graves' hyperthyroidism was no ophthalmopathy progression within 18 months. The diagnoses drew upon clinical symptoms, serum thyroxine and TRAb, thyroid ultrasound and orbital computed tomography. This sample holds PBMCs from less than 11 ml fresh peripheral blood. The ends lost 6 bases at V and 6 bases at J; junction bases unmatched: 8. The CDR3 sequence is 15 residues long. Germline CDR1 is MNHEY and CDR2 is SVGEGT.

The sample taken for sequencing was blood. The chain carries TRBV6-2 or TRBV6-3 and TRBJ2-2; 9 bases are shared with TRBD1. The source is a man aged 50 or older with Graves' hyperthyroidism. The CDR3 spells CASRLGQGLSGELFF. The CDR3, as DNA: TGTGCCAGCAGGCTCGGACAGGGGCTTTCCGGGGAGCTGTTTTTT.